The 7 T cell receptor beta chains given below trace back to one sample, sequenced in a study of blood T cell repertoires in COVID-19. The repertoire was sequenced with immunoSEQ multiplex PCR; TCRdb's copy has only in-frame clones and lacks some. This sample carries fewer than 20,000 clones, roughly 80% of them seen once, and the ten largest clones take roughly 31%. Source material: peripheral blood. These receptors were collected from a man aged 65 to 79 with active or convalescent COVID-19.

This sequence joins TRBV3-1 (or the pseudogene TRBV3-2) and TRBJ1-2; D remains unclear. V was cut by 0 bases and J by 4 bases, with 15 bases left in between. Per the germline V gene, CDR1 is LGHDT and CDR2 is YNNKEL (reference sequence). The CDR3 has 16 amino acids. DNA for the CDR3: TGTGCCAGCAGCCAAGATCTCAGGACGGAGGTCTATGGCTACACCTTC. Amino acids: CASSQDLRTEVYGYTF.

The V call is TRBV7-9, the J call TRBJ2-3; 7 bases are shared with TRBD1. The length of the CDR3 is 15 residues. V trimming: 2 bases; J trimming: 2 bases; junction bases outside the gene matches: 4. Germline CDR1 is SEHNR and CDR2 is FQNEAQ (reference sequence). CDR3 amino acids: CASSLLGQPTDTQYF. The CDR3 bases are TGTGCCAGCAGCTTATTGGGACAGCCCACAGATACGCAGTATTTT.

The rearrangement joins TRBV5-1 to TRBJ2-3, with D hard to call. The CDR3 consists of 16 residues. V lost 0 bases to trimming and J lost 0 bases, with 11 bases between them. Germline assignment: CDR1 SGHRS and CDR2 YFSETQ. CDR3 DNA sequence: TGCGCCAGCAGCTTGGGCGGATCAACTAGCACAGATACGCAGTATTTT. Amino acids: CASSLGGSTSTDTQYF.

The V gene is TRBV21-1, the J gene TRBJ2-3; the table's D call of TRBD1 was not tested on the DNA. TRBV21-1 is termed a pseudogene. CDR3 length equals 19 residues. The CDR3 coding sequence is TGTGCCAGCAGCCATATCCCCTCCGAGACAGGGGGTGTCACAGATACGCAGTATTTT. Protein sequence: CASSHIPSETGGVTDTQYF.

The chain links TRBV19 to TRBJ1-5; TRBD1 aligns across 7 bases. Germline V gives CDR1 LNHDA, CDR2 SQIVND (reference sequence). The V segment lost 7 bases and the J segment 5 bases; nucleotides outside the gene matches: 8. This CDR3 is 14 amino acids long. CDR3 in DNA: TGTGCCAGTACCTTGACAGGGACGGATCAGCCCCAGCATTTT. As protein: CASTLTGTDQPQHF.

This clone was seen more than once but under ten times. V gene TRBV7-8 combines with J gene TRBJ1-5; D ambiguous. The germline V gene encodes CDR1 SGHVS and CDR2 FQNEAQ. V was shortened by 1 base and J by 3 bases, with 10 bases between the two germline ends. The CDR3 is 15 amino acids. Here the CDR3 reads CASSLEAGFNQPQHF. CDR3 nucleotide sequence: TGTGCCAGCAGCTTAGAGGCAGGCTTCAATCAGCCCCAGCATTTT.

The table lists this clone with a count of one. CDR3 nucleotides: TGTGCCTGGAGTATGGGGAGCTCTGGAAACACCATATATTTT. The encoded protein is CAWSMGSSGNTIYF. The chain recombines TRBV30 with TRBJ1-3; no definite D call. Germline V gives CDR1 GTSNPN, CDR2 SVGIG (reference sequence). The CDR3 consists of 14 residues. Trimming took off 2 bases at V and 0 bases at J, with 8 bases between the two ends.